The rows below give T cell receptor beta chains drawn from one sample of a study of molecular identifiers for immune sequencing clone quantification. TCRdb fed the PCR reads into MiXCR, producing one record per CDR3 protein. The sample contains some 650,000 distinct CDR3 sequences, 15% to 20% of which appear only once. Sequencing input: naive CD8+ T cells from blood, with Jurkat cell RNA spiked in. These receptors were collected from a human donor in good health. Some libraries in this study had Jurkat cell RNA spiked in. CDR3s include the opening cysteine and the closing phenylalanine or tryptophan. A D gene is named only where the DNA matches it firmly. Expanded clones get a size class; other rows say once, few or many, or leave the size out.

TRBD1	TRBV12-5	TRBJ1-3	.	TGTGCTAGTGGTTTTGCCCCCGGGACAGCGGGAAACACCATATATTTT	CASGFAPGTAGNTIYF
TRBD1	TRBV29-1	TRBJ1-2	many	TGCAGCGTTGAAATTGCAGGGGGCTGGAGCAACTATGGCTACACCTTC	CSVEIAGGWSNYGYTF
.	TRBV7-3	TRBJ2-2	many	TGTGCCAGCAGCTTGCCCACCGGGGAGCTGTTTTTT	CASSLPTGELFF
.	TRBV5-6	TRBJ1-5	.	TGTGCCAGCAGCACTACAGGGTACAATCAGCCCCAGCATTTT	CASSTTGYNQPQHF
TRBD1	TRBV5-1	TRBJ2-3	.	TGCGCCAGCAGCTTGGGGGGACAGGGCACAGATACGCAGTATTTT	CASSLGGQGTDTQYF
.	TRBV5-6	TRBJ2-7	many	TGTGCCAGCAGCTTGGCGTGGAGCTACGAGCAGTACTTC	CASSLAWSYEQYF
TRBD1	TRBV2	TRBJ1-5	many	TGTGCCAGCAGTCTATTGGACAGGGGGCTCGGCAGCAATCAGCCCCAGCATTTT	CASSLLDRGLGSNQPQHF
.	TRBV7-8	TRBJ1-2	.	TGTGCCAGCAGCCGCCCTCTTGAGACAGACCCTACTAACTATGGCTACACCTTC	CASSRPLETDPTNYGYTF
.	TRBV6-2/TRBV6-3	TRBJ2-7	few	TGTGCCAGCAGGAAGGACATCGGGACTGAATACCGCTCCTACGAGCAGTACTTC	CASRKDIGTEYRSYEQYF
TRBD2	TRBV4-2	TRBJ2-1	.	TGTGCCAGCAGCCCGGGGACTAGCGAGAGCTCCTACAATGAGCAGTTCTTC	CASSPGTSESSYNEQFF
.	TRBV11-2	TRBJ2-1	many	TGTGCCAGCAGCATTGGACTGACGAATGAGCAGTTCTTC	CASSIGLTNEQFF
.	TRBV4-3	TRBJ2-7	.	TGCGCCAGCAGCCAAGATCGGAACGTAGCCTACGAGCAGTACTTC	CASSQDRNVAYEQYF
TRBD1	TRBV7-6	TRBJ1-5	.	TGTGCCAGCAGCCGGGACAGATGTCAGCCCCAGCATTTT	CASSRDRCQPQHF
.	TRBV6-2/TRBV6-3	TRBJ2-7	many	TGTGCCAGCAAGGCCCAGGGGAGGTACGAGCAGTACTTC	CASKAQGRYEQYF
.	TRBV12-3/TRBV12-4	TRBJ2-6	.	TGTGCCAGCAGTTTCTGGGTCTCTGGGGCCAACGTCCTGACTTTC	CASSFWVSGANVLTF
.	TRBV9	TRBJ1-2	many	TGTGCCAGCAGCACCCCCGGCCTGGAAGGCTCCGGCTACACCTTC	CASSTPGLEGSGYTF